The 5 T cell receptor beta chains below were found in one sample sequenced in a study of regulatory T cells in long-lasting Graves disease. The TCR beta library used iRepertoire HTBI primers with Arm-PCR amplification of CDR3. One entry per CDR3 protein, called by TCRdb with MiXCR from the multiplex PCR reads. The table shows about 400,000 distinct CDR3 sequences, with 15% occurring only once. Time point denoted: newly diagnosed GD, antithyroid drugs for less than 3 months. PBMC-derived RNA was used for the TCR library. The sample in question was peripheral blood mononuclear cells (PBMCs), obtained at new diagnosis, from a patient treated with antithyroid drugs. These receptors all come from a female donor with Graves disease.

This clonotype has at least ten counts. This chain connects TRBV29-1 to TRBJ1-1, with D hard to call. Germline CDR1 reads SQVTM; CDR2 reads ANQGSEA. V was trimmed by 3 bases and J by 4 bases, leaving 12 bases between them. The CDR3 extends over 13 amino acids. CDR3 sequence (DNA): TGCAGCGTTGACCTTATTATGGGCACTGAAGCTTTCTTT. Its protein is CSVDLIMGTEAFF.

This clonotype was observed many times. J is TRBJ1-5 and V is TRBV20-1; unclear D gene. Germline CDR1 and CDR2: DFQATT and SNEGSKA (reference sequence). This CDR3 has 12 residues. Trimming removed 2 bases from V and 1 base from J, with 3 bases in between. CDR3 loop: CSARPSNQPQHF. The CDR3 DNA is TGCAGTGCTAGACCAAGCAATCAGCCCCAGCATTTT.

Regarding this clonotype: This is likely a read error, given that the CDR3 carries no conserved phenylalanine or tryptophan at its end. Because the CDR3's place on the DNA is in doubt, the DNA is left out and the CDR3 is given as listed by TCRdb. This rearrangement joins TRBV12-3 or TRBV12-4 to TRBJ2-7; the tabulated D call, TRBD2, remains unverified against the DNA. The CDR3 has 12 residues if both end residues are counted. CDR3 sequence reads: CASSLGSRGLAG.

In this sample, this clonotype turned up many times. V gene TRBV11-2 combines with J gene TRBJ2-2; D is possibly TRBD1 (5 bases). Per germline, CDR1 SGHAT and CDR2 FQNNGV. The CDR3 sequence is 15 residues long. V was shortened by 2 bases and J by 1 base, with 8 bases between the two germline ends. DNA of the CDR3: TGTGCCAGCAGCTTAACTACAGGGAACACCGGGGAGCTGTTTTTT. Residues: CASSLTTGNTGELFF.

This clonotype was picked up many times. This CDR3 reads CAWSVRGFEAFF. The CDR3 bases are TGTGCCTGGAGTGTACGGGGCTTTGAAGCTTTCTTT. The chain couples TRBV30 to TRBJ1-1, with a possible D match to TRBD1 (5 bases). CDR1 and CDR2 (germline): GTSNPN, SVGIG (reference sequence). CDR3 length: 12 residues. V lost 0 bases, J lost 7 bases, and 9 bases lay in between.